A selection of T cell receptor beta chains follows, all from one sample in a study of T cells in Graves' hyperthyroidism and ophthalmopathy. MiXCR was run by TCRdb on the multiplex PCR reads, yielding one entry per CDR3 protein. This table has approximately 620,000 distinct CDR3 sequences, approximately 15% appearing once. Specimen: blood. The receptor source for this set is a woman in her thirties with Graves' hyperthyroidism that later progressed to Graves' ophthalmopathy. The CDR3 runs from the conserved cysteine through the conserved F or W. A D gene is named only where the DNA matches it firmly. The listing skips clone size in some rows; elsewhere it reads once, few, many or a size class.

J gene: TRBJ1-1
D gene: TRBD1
CDR3 length: 15
clone size: many
V gene: TRBV19
CDR3 protein: CASSPATGGETEAFF
CDR3 DNA: TGTGCCAGTAGTCCCGCCACAGGGGGCGAGACTGAAGCTTTCTTT

J gene: TRBJ2-5
D gene: NA
CDR3 length: 16
clone size: many
V gene: TRBV24-1
CDR3 protein: CATSDRPVSGQETQYF
CDR3 DNA: TGTGCCACCAGTGACCGCCCGGTGAGCGGCCAAGAGACCCAGTACTTC

J gene: TRBJ2-7
D gene: NA
CDR3 length: 11
clone size: many
V gene: TRBV7-8
CDR3 protein: CASSYDYEQYF
CDR3 DNA: TGTGCCAGCAGCTATGACTACGAGCAGTACTTC

J gene: TRBJ2-2
D gene: NA
CDR3 length: 14
clone size: few
V gene: TRBV5-1
CDR3 protein: CASRTETNTGELFF
CDR3 DNA: TGCGCCAGCAGAACGGAAACGAACACCGGGGAGCTGTTTTTT

J gene: TRBJ2-3
D gene: TRBD2
CDR3 length: 16
clone size: many
V gene: TRBV24-1
CDR3 protein: CATSDPSLAGTDTQYF
CDR3 DNA: TGTGCCACCAGTGACCCCTCACTAGCGGGCACAGATACGCAGTATTTT

J gene: TRBJ2-5
D gene: NA
CDR3 length: 14
clone size: many
V gene: TRBV29-1
CDR3 protein: CSVEDLGYQETQYF
CDR3 DNA: TGCAGCGTTGAAGATCTAGGGTACCAAGAGACCCAGTACTTC

J gene: TRBJ2-5
D gene: NA
CDR3 length: 13
clone size: many
V gene: TRBV27
CDR3 protein: CASSFDRGETQYF
CDR3 DNA: TGTGCCAGCAGTTTCGACAGAGGAGAGACCCAGTACTTC

J gene: TRBJ1-2
D gene: TRBD1
CDR3 length: 18
clone size: many
V gene: TRBV5-1
CDR3 protein: CASSAGLLTGVTNYGYTF
CDR3 DNA: TGCGCCAGCAGCGCGGGCCTCCTGACAGGGGTAACTAACTATGGCTACACCTTC

J gene: TRBJ1-6
D gene: NA
CDR3 length: 15
clone size: NA
V gene: TRBV3-1
CDR3 protein: CASSQESVPKSPLHF
CDR3 DNA: TGTGCCAGCAGCCAAGAAAGTGTCCCCAAGTCACCCCTCCACTTT

J gene: TRBJ2-1
D gene: NA
CDR3 length: 14
clone size: few
V gene: TRBV24-1
CDR3 protein: CATSDSPSENEQFF
CDR3 DNA: TGTGCCACCAGTGATTCCCCCAGTGAGAATGAGCAGTTCTTC

J gene: TRBJ1-1
D gene: NA
CDR3 length: 14
clone size: many
V gene: TRBV11-2
CDR3 protein: CASSSNGGRTEAFF
CDR3 DNA: TGTGCCAGCAGCTCAAATGGGGGTCGCACTGAAGCTTTCTTT

J gene: TRBJ2-1
D gene: TRBD2
CDR3 length: 16
clone size: NA
V gene: TRBV7-8
CDR3 protein: CASSSLTSGILSEQFF
CDR3 DNA: TGTGCCAGCAGCTCGTTGACTAGCGGAATCCTCAGTGAGCAGTTCTTC

J gene: TRBJ1-1
D gene: NA
CDR3 length: 16
clone size: NA
V gene: TRBV5-1
CDR3 protein: CASSPLTGDLNTEAFF
CDR3 DNA: TGCGCCAGCAGCCCCCTGACAGGAGACTTAAACACTGAAGCTTTCTTT

J gene: TRBJ2-5
D gene: TRBD1
CDR3 length: 14
clone size: many
V gene: TRBV9
CDR3 protein: CASSATGAGETQYF
CDR3 DNA: TGTGCCAGCAGCGCCACAGGGGCTGGGGAGACCCAGTACTTC

J gene: TRBJ2-7
D gene: NA
CDR3 length: 14
clone size: NA
V gene: TRBV6-1
CDR3 protein: CASSKGGGSYEQYF
CDR3 DNA: TGTGCCAGCAGTAAAGGGGGGGGCTCCTACGAGCAGTACTTC